This T cell receptor (beta chain) appears in the sequencing data of a study of cytomegalovirus exposure and HLA in healthy donors. CDR3 length: 15 residues. Germline V gene data show CDR1 as MNHEY and CDR2 as SVGAGI. The V end was cut by 1 base, the J end by 0 bases, with 6 bases between. The primer mix had 60 Vbeta and 13 Jbeta primers. Profiled with immunoSEQ multiplex PCR; TCRdb holds only in-frame clones, not every one. The table has some 100,000 clones, about 74% seen once. This receptor was taken from a young woman in good health and CMV-seropositive. The rearrangement uses TRBV6-5 and TRBJ2-2; no definite D call. Sequencing was done on a sample of PBMCs. The CDR3 DNA is TGTGCCAGCAGTTACTGGGCTACGAACACCGGGGAGCTGTTTTTT. The encoded protein is CASSYWATNTGELFF.